This T cell receptor beta chain was captured in a study of blood T cell repertoires in COVID-19. Trimming removed 0 bases at V and 7 bases at J, with 9 bases between. This CDR3 region has 13 residues. The V gene's germline CDR1 is MNHEY and CDR2 SVGAGI. The protocol was immunoSEQ multiplex PCR, while the TCRdb copy is restricted to in-frame clones and leaves out a portion. The table lists 110,000 to 150,000 clones, around 87% of them singletons. This TCR came from a man aged 60 to 75 who had recovered from COVID-19. This chain uses TRBV6-5 with TRBJ1-2, with a possible D match to TRBD1 (5 bases). Material: PBMCs or T cells enriched from blood (not recorded which). The DNA for the CDR3 is TGTGCCAGCAGTTACTCGAGCACAGGTGGCTACACCTTC. It encodes CASSYSSTGGYTF.